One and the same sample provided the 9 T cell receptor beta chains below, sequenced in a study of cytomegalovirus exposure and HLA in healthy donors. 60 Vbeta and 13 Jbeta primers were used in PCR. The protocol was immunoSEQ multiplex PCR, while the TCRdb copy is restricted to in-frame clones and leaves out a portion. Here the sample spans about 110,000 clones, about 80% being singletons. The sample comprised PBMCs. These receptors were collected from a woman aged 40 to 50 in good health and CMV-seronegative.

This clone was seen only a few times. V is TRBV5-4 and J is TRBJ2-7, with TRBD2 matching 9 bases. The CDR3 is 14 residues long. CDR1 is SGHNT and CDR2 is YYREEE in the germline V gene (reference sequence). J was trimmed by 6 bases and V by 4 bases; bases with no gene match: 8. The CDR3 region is CASSIAGLAGEQYF. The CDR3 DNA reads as TGTGCCAGCAGCATAGCGGGACTAGCTGGCGAGCAGTACTTC.

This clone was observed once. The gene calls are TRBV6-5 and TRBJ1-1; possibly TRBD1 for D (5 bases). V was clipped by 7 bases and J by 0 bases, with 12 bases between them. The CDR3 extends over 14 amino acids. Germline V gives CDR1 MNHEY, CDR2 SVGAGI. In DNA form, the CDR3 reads TGTGCCAGCACCCCCCCGGGGGTGAACACTGAAGCTTTCTTT. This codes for CASTPPGVNTEAFF.

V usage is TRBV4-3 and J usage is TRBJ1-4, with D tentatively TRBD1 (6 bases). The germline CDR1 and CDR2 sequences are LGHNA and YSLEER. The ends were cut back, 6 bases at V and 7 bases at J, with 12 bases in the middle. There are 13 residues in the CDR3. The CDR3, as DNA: TGCGCCAGCAGTCAGGGGAGGGGTGAAAAACTGTTTTTT. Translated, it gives CASSQGRGEKLFF.

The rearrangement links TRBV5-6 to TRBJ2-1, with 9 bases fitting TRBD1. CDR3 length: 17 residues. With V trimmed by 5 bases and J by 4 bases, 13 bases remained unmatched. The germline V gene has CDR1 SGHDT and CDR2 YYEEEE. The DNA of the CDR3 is TGTGCCAGCAGTCCCGAATTCGCAGGACAGGGGTACAATGAGCAGTTCTTC. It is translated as CASSPEFAGQGYNEQFF.

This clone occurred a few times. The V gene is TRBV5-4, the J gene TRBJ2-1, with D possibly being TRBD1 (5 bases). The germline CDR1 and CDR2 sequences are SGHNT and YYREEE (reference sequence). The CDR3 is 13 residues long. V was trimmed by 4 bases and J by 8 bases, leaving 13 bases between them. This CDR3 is CASSRTQGDEQFF. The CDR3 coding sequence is TGTGCCAGCAGCAGGACCCAGGGTGATGAGCAGTTCTTC.

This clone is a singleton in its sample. In nucleotides, the CDR3 is TGTGCCAGCTCACCCAATCAGGGATCCACCCTCAATTCACCCCTCCACTTT. It codes for CASSPNQGSTLNSPLHF. The rearrangement links TRBV18 to TRBJ1-6; D is possibly TRBD1 (5 bases). V was trimmed by 3 bases and J by 7 bases, leaving 19 bases between them. CDR1 is KGHSH, CDR2 LQKENI, per germline. The CDR3 contains 17 residues.

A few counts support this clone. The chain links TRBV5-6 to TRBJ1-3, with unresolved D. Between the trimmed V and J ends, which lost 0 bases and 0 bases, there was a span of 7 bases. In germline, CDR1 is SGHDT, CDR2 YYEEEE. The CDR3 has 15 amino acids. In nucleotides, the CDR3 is TGTGCCAGCAGCTTGGGTGTCAGCTCTGGAAACACCATATATTTT. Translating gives CASSLGVSSGNTIYF.

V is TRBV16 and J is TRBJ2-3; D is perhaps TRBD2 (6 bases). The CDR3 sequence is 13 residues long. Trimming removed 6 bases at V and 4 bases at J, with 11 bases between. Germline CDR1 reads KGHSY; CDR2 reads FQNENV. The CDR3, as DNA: TGTGCCAGCAGTAAGGCGGGACCAGATACGCAGTATTTT. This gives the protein CASSKAGPDTQYF.

The CDR3 DNA is TGTGCCAGCAGCTACAGGGATTCCTACGAGCAGTACTTC. Translation: CASSYRDSYEQYF. The chain uses TRBV5-4 and TRBJ2-7, with D possibly matching TRBD1 (6 bases). Germline CDR1 and CDR2: SGHNT and YYREEE (reference sequence). V lost 3 bases to trimming and J lost 1 base, with 8 bases between them. There are 13 residues in the CDR3.